This T cell receptor beta chain was recovered during a study of cytomegalovirus exposure and HLA in healthy donors. The PCR employed 60 Vbeta primers together with 13 Jbeta primers. Sequencing was performed with immunoSEQ multiplex PCR; in TCRdb, only in-frame clones are kept and a portion is missing. Of about 140,000 clones in the sample, roughly 75% were seen once. The germline V gene encodes CDR1 MNHNS and CDR2 SASEGT. The V gene end was trimmed by 6 bases and the J gene end by 5 bases; junction bases not matched to a gene: 8. The CDR3 length is 14 residues. What was sequenced was PBMCs. The chain links TRBV6-1 to TRBJ2-5, with 8 nucleotides matching TRBD2. The sequence was obtained from a man aged 40-49 years in good health and CMV-seronegative. The CDR3 DNA reads as TGTGCCAGCAGGCACACGGGGGGGCAGGAGACCCAGTACTTC. This encodes CASRHTGGQETQYF.